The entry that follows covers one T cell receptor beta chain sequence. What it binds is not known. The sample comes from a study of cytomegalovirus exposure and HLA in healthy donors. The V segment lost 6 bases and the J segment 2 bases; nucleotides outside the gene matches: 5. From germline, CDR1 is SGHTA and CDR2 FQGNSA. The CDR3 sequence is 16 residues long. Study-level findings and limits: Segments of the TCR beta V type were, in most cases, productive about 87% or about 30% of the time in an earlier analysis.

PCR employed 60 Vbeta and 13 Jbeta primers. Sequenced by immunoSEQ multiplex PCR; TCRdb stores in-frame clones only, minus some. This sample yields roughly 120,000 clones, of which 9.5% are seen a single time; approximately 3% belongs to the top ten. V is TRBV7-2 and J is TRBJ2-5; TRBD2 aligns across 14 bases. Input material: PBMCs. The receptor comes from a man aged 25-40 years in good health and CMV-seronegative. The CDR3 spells CASSRTSGGPQETQYF. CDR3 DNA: TGTGCCAGCAGTCGGACTAGCGGGGGGCCGCAAGAGACCCAGTACTTC.